Listed below are T cell receptor beta chains from one sample, sequenced in a study of T-cell reconstitution after alpha-beta-depleted transplantation in children. TCRdb fed the PCR reads into MiXCR, producing one record per CDR3 protein. Counted here are about 240,000 distinct CDR3 sequences, 25% occurring once; the ten biggest clones make up about 2.6%. The sequencing used PBMCs, collected before TCRalphabeta/CD19-depleted stem cell transplant. The receptors come from a girl between 2 and 10 years old with Fanconi anemia, due to receive a stem cell transplant. CDR3s include the opening cysteine and the closing phenylalanine or tryptophan. A D gene is named only where the DNA matches it firmly. Where a row states a size, it is once, few, many or the class of an expanded clone; other rows omit it.

CASSPRGGSGTEAFF	TGTGCCAGCAGCCCTAGAGGGGGTAGTGGCACTGAAGCTTTCTTT	TRBJ1-1	NA	15	once	TRBV7-3
CAWSVGSGYTF	TGTGCCTGGAGTGTAGGTTCTGGCTACACCTTC	TRBJ1-2	NA	11	NA	TRBV30
CASSQDGSSTYEQYF	TGTGCCAGCAGCCAAGACGGAAGCTCCACCTACGAGCAGTACTTC	TRBJ2-7	NA	15	many	TRBV3-1
CASSYRGREAFF	TGTGCCAGCAGTTACAGGGGCCGTGAAGCTTTCTTT	TRBJ1-1	NA	12	many	TRBV6-5
CASLGYEQYF	TGTGCCAGCTTAGGCTACGAGCAGTACTTC	TRBJ2-7	NA	10	few	TRBV28
CASSQQSSYEQYF	TGTGCCAGCAGCCAACAGAGCTCCTACGAGCAGTACTTC	TRBJ2-7	NA	13	many	TRBV4-2
CASSLAVRSGNTIYF	TGCGCCAGCAGCTTGGCCGTCCGCTCTGGAAACACCATATATTTT	TRBJ1-3	NA	15	NA	TRBV5-1
CASSGSNEQFF	TGTGCCAGCAGTGGGTCCAATGAGCAGTTCTTC	TRBJ2-1	NA	11	NA	TRBV2
CASSFSRDPGNTIYF	TGTGCCAGCAGCTTCAGTCGGGACCCTGGAAACACCATATATTTT	TRBJ1-3	NA	15	few	TRBV13
CASSRDGGHNEQFF	TGCGCCAGCAGTCGGGACGGGGGGCACAATGAGCAGTTCTTC	TRBJ2-1	NA	14	few	TRBV5-1
CSVEAERETQYF	TGCAGCGTTGAAGCAGAAAGAGAGACCCAGTACTTC	TRBJ2-5	NA	12	NA	TRBV29-1
CASSQDRSGGGREQYF	TGTGCCAGCAGCCAAGACCGCAGCGGGGGGGGTCGGGAGCAGTACTTC	TRBJ2-7	TRBD2	16	once	TRBV4-2
CSVELREPEYYNEQFF	TGCAGCGTTGAGTTGCGGGAGCCCGAATACTACAATGAGCAGTTCTTC	TRBJ2-1	TRBD2	16	NA	TRBV29-1
CASSYPAQGWDEQFF	TGTGCCAGCAGTTACCCGGCACAGGGATGGGATGAGCAGTTCTTC	TRBJ2-1	NA	15	NA	TRBV6-2/TRBV6-3
CASRPTGRTNTEAFF	TGTGCCAGCAGGCCGACAGGGAGGACGAACACTGAAGCTTTCTTT	TRBJ1-1	TRBD1	15	NA	TRBV28
CASSSGGQAYEQYF	TGTGCCAGCAGTTCGGGGGGACAGGCCTACGAGCAGTACTTC	TRBJ2-7	NA	14	NA	TRBV28
CASSQSLAVPSYEQYF	TGCGCCAGCAGCCAATCCCTAGCGGTCCCTTCCTACGAGCAGTACTTC	TRBJ2-7	TRBD2	16	many	TRBV4-1
CASRPTGGYQPQHF	TGTGCCAGCAGACCAACAGGGGGCTATCAGCCCCAGCATTTT	TRBJ1-5	TRBD1	14	NA	TRBV28
CASSLIGNVDTQYF	TGTGCCAGCAGCTTAATTGGGAACGTAGATACGCAGTATTTT	TRBJ2-3	NA	14	NA	TRBV7-3
CSARGQGLIYEQYF	TGCAGCGCACGGGGACAGGGACTAATCTACGAGCAGTACTTC	TRBJ2-7	TRBD1	14	NA	TRBV29-1
CASTLLAGDFNNEQFF	TGTGCCAGCACCCTACTAGCGGGGGATTTTAACAATGAGCAGTTCTTC	TRBJ2-1	TRBD2	16	many	TRBV6-5
CAISEPQETQYF	TGTGCCATCAGTGAGCCCCAAGAGACCCAGTACTTC	TRBJ2-5	NA	12	NA	TRBV10-3
CSASLAGAKNIQYF	TGCAGTGCTAGTCTGGCGGGGGCCAAAAACATTCAGTACTTC	TRBJ2-4	NA	14	NA	TRBV20-1
CASSRRGLITDTQYF	TGTGCCAGCAGCCGAAGGGGACTGATCACAGATACGCAGTATTTT	TRBJ2-3	NA	15	many	TRBV7-3
CSVEDRGGQGVLTF	TGCAGCGTTGAAGATCGCGGGGGACAGGGCGTCCTGACTTTC	TRBJ2-6	TRBD1	14	NA	TRBV29-1
CASRSQADTQYF	TGTGCCAGCAGGTCGCAGGCAGATACGCAGTATTTT	TRBJ2-3	NA	12	few	TRBV12-3/TRBV12-4
CASSPIDRDDEQYF	TGTGCCAGCAGCCCCATCGACAGGGACGACGAGCAGTACTTC	TRBJ2-7	TRBD1	14	NA	TRBV7-8
CASSLPQGLDTQYF	TGTGCCAGCAGTTTGCCTCAGGGGCTAGATACGCAGTATTTT	TRBJ2-3	NA	14	many	TRBV28
CSARSYREAEETQYF	TGCAGTGCTAGATCCTACAGGGAAGCGGAAGAGACCCAGTACTTC	TRBJ2-5	NA	15	many	TRBV20-1
CASSFLASSYNEQFF	TGTGCCAGCAGTTTTCTAGCTAGCTCCTACAATGAGCAGTTCTTC	TRBJ2-1	NA	15	few	TRBV28
CATSRDHDNEQFF	TGTGCCACCAGCAGAGATCATGACAATGAGCAGTTCTTC	TRBJ2-1	NA	13	NA	TRBV15
CASSLGRHSEQYF	TGTGCCAGCTCCCTCGGGAGACATAGCGAGCAGTACTTC	TRBJ2-7	NA	13	NA	TRBV27
CSVGRQGLNYEQYF	TGCAGCGTTGGCAGACAGGGACTGAACTACGAGCAGTACTTC	TRBJ2-7	NA	14	many	TRBV29-1
CASSARLAGVILSTLGSYNEQFF	TGTGCCAGCAGCGCCCGACTAGCGGGAGTAATTTTATCGACTCTTGGCTCCTACAATGAGCAGTTCTTC	TRBJ2-1	TRBD2	23	few	TRBV9
CSAHRPKTGSSYEQYF	TGCAGTGCGCACCGCCCAAAGACAGGGAGCTCCTACGAGCAGTACTTC	TRBJ2-7	TRBD1	16	NA	TRBV20-1
CSVSGGDEKLFF	TGCAGCGTTAGCGGGGGCGATGAAAAACTGTTTTTT	TRBJ1-4	NA	12	few	TRBV29-1